These T cell receptor beta chains were read from a single sample in a study of blood T cell repertoires in COVID-19. Sequenced by immunoSEQ multiplex PCR; TCRdb stores in-frame clones only, minus some. The repertoire holds around 380,000 clones, with about 90% as singletons. The material sequenced was PBMCs or T cells enriched from blood (not recorded which). These receptors came from a man aged 25 to 40 who had recovered from COVID-19. CDR3s include the opening cysteine and the closing phenylalanine or tryptophan. The order of the fields is D gene, clone size, V gene, J gene, CDR3 protein, CDR3 DNA. The D gene is left open where the match is weak. Clone size is not always given. Where it is, it says once, few, many or a class for expanded clones.

D gene: -
clone size: -
V gene: TRBV6-5
J gene: TRBJ1-5
CDR3 protein: CASSPGQLSYQPQHF
CDR3 DNA: TGTGCCAGCAGTCCTGGACAACTGTCATACCAGCCCCAGCATTTT

D gene: -
clone size: -
V gene: TRBV4-3
J gene: TRBJ1-2
CDR3 protein: CASSHVWERGNYGYTF
CDR3 DNA: TGCGCCAGCAGCCATGTCTGGGAACGGGGTAACTATGGCTACACCTTC

D gene: -
clone size: -
V gene: TRBV7-9
J gene: TRBJ1-2
CDR3 protein: CASSLGQGNGYTF
CDR3 DNA: TGTGCCAGCAGCTTAGGGCAGGGGAACGGCTACACCTTC

D gene: -
clone size: -
V gene: TRBV6-5
J gene: TRBJ2-5
CDR3 protein: CASSRSTVQETQYF
CDR3 DNA: TGTGCCAGCAGTCGGTCGACAGTTCAAGAGACCCAGTACTTC

D gene: TRBD1
clone size: -
V gene: TRBV14
J gene: TRBJ2-7
CDR3 protein: CASSFNRGASYEQYF
CDR3 DNA: TGTGCCAGCAGCTTCAACAGGGGCGCTTCCTACGAGCAGTACTTC

D gene: TRBD1
clone size: -
V gene: TRBV15
J gene: TRBJ2-7
CDR3 protein: CATSRATGGRFEQYF
CDR3 DNA: TGTGCCACCAGCAGAGCGACAGGGGGACGATTCGAGCAGTACTTC

D gene: TRBD1
clone size: -
V gene: TRBV7-6
J gene: TRBJ1-6
CDR3 protein: CASSSGQGSNSPLHF
CDR3 DNA: TGTGCCAGCAGCTCCGGACAGGGGTCTAATTCACCCCTCCACTTT

D gene: TRBD1
clone size: -
V gene: TRBV6-2/TRBV6-3
J gene: TRBJ1-6
CDR3 protein: CASSPDRGLSPLHF
CDR3 DNA: TGTGCCAGCAGCCCGGACAGGGGGCTTTCACCCCTCCACTTT

D gene: -
clone size: -
V gene: TRBV18
J gene: TRBJ1-1
CDR3 protein: CASSLLDSEAFF
CDR3 DNA: TGTGCCAGCTCACTCCTGGACTCTGAAGCTTTCTTT

D gene: TRBD1
clone size: -
V gene: TRBV27
J gene: TRBJ1-5
CDR3 protein: CASSRQGGQPQHF
CDR3 DNA: TGTGCCAGCAGCCGACAGGGCGGTCAGCCCCAGCATTTT

D gene: TRBD1
clone size: -
V gene: TRBV6-2/TRBV6-3
J gene: TRBJ1-2
CDR3 protein: CASSWGTVDGYTF
CDR3 DNA: TGTGCCAGCAGTTGGGGGACAGTGGACGGCTACACCTTC

D gene: -
clone size: few
V gene: TRBV6-1
J gene: TRBJ2-7
CDR3 protein: CASSERVRSQGQYF
CDR3 DNA: TGTGCCAGCAGTGAACGGGTACGTTCACAAGGGCAGTACTTC

D gene: TRBD1
clone size: -
V gene: TRBV9
J gene: TRBJ2-1
CDR3 protein: CASSARQGIGSYNEQFF
CDR3 DNA: TGTGCCAGCAGCGCAAGACAGGGGATTGGCTCCTACAATGAGCAGTTCTTC

D gene: TRBD2
clone size: -
V gene: TRBV3-1/TRBV3-2
J gene: TRBJ2-5
CDR3 protein: CASSRKRGGRETQYF
CDR3 DNA: TGTGCCAGCAGCCGAAAGCGGGGGGGTAGGGAGACCCAGTACTTC

D gene: -
clone size: -
V gene: TRBV9
J gene: TRBJ1-1
CDR3 protein: CASSASDTEAFF
CDR3 DNA: TGTGCCAGCAGCGCCTCAGACACTGAAGCTTTCTTT

D gene: TRBD1
clone size: -
V gene: TRBV20-1
J gene: TRBJ1-1
CDR3 protein: CSATTGGQAFF
CDR3 DNA: TGCAGTGCTACCACAGGGGGGCAGGCTTTCTTT

D gene: -
clone size: few
V gene: TRBV20-1
J gene: TRBJ1-2
CDR3 protein: CSGNMLEGYTF
CDR3 DNA: TGCAGTGGAAACATGCTAGAGGGCTACACCTTC

D gene: TRBD1
clone size: -
V gene: TRBV5-1
J gene: TRBJ1-2
CDR3 protein: CASSGGTGGPGYTF
CDR3 DNA: TGCGCCAGCAGCGGGGGGACAGGGGGTCCAGGCTACACCTTC

D gene: -
clone size: -
V gene: TRBV4-1
J gene: TRBJ1-2
CDR3 protein: CASSQNREYYTF
CDR3 DNA: TGCGCCAGCAGCCAAAATCGCGAGTACTACACCTTC

D gene: TRBD1
clone size: -
V gene: TRBV19
J gene: TRBJ1-6
CDR3 protein: CASSGQGNNSPLHF
CDR3 DNA: TGTGCCAGTAGTGGACAGGGAAATAATTCACCCCTCCACTTT

D gene: TRBD1
clone size: -
V gene: TRBV6-1
J gene: TRBJ1-5
CDR3 protein: CASSEARGPNQPQHF
CDR3 DNA: TGTGCCAGCAGTGAAGCCAGGGGGCCCAATCAGCCCCAGCATTTT

D gene: -
clone size: -
V gene: TRBV19
J gene: TRBJ1-5
CDR3 protein: CASSIGHMSNQPQHF
CDR3 DNA: TGTGCCAGTAGTATTGGCCATATGTCCAATCAGCCCCAGCATTTT

D gene: TRBD1
clone size: few
V gene: TRBV19
J gene: TRBJ1-5
CDR3 protein: CATSRRTGGFYSNQPQHF
CDR3 DNA: TGTGCCACCTCCCGAAGGACAGGAGGATTTTATAGCAATCAGCCCCAGCATTTT

D gene: -
clone size: -
V gene: TRBV6-5
J gene: TRBJ2-7
CDR3 protein: CASRADEQYF
CDR3 DNA: TGTGCCAGCAGGGCGGACGAGCAGTACTTC

D gene: -
clone size: -
V gene: TRBV6-1
J gene: TRBJ2-3
CDR3 protein: CASSEALQRFSSTDTQYF
CDR3 DNA: TGTGCCAGCAGTGAAGCGCTTCAGCGGTTTAGTAGCACAGATACGCAGTATTTT

D gene: TRBD1
clone size: -
V gene: TRBV19
J gene: TRBJ1-2
CDR3 protein: CASSNPRQGDYGYTF
CDR3 DNA: TGTGCCAGTAGTAATCCTAGACAGGGAGACTATGGCTACACCTTC

D gene: -
clone size: once
V gene: TRBV30
J gene: TRBJ2-7
CDR3 protein: CAWRSVSYSRVGVDYEQYF
CDR3 DNA: TGTGCCTGGAGAAGTGTCTCGTATAGTCGTGTCGGTGTAGACTACGAGCAGTACTTC

D gene: -
clone size: -
V gene: TRBV3-1/TRBV3-2
J gene: TRBJ1-3
CDR3 protein: CASSPGVLSGNTIYF
CDR3 DNA: TGTGCCAGCAGCCCAGGGGTCCTGTCTGGAAACACCATATATTTT

D gene: -
clone size: -
V gene: TRBV10-3
J gene: TRBJ1-1
CDR3 protein: CAIRGGPTGNTEAFF
CDR3 DNA: TGTGCCATCCGGGGGGGGCCCACTGGAAACACTGAAGCTTTCTTT

D gene: TRBD2
clone size: -
V gene: TRBV4-2
J gene: TRBJ2-1
CDR3 protein: CASSQAAGGFLNEQFF
CDR3 DNA: TGTGCCAGCAGCCAAGCGGCGGGGGGCTTTCTCAATGAGCAGTTCTTC

D gene: TRBD1
clone size: -
V gene: TRBV5-6
J gene: TRBJ1-6
CDR3 protein: CASSLSRGLNSPLHF
CDR3 DNA: TGTGCCAGCAGCTTGTCCAGGGGGCTAAATTCACCCCTCCACTTT

D gene: -
clone size: -
V gene: TRBV11-2
J gene: TRBJ2-1
CDR3 protein: CASSLEPGVYGGQFF
CDR3 DNA: TGTGCCAGCAGCTTAGAACCAGGTGTATATGGAGGGCAGTTCTTC

D gene: -
clone size: -
V gene: TRBV19
J gene: TRBJ2-7
CDR3 protein: CASSPLPAYEQYF
CDR3 DNA: TGTGCCAGTAGCCCTCTCCCGGCCTACGAGCAGTACTTC

D gene: -
clone size: -
V gene: TRBV12-3/TRBV12-4
J gene: TRBJ1-5
CDR3 protein: CASRRTVNQPQHF
CDR3 DNA: TGTGCCAGCCGCCGGACAGTGAATCAGCCCCAGCATTTT

D gene: TRBD1
clone size: few
V gene: TRBV15
J gene: TRBJ2-7
CDR3 protein: CATSGNRGLGEQYF
CDR3 DNA: TGTGCCACCAGCGGCAACAGGGGGCTCGGCGAGCAGTACTTC

D gene: -
clone size: -
V gene: TRBV5-4
J gene: TRBJ2-5
CDR3 protein: CASSLGQGVETQYF
CDR3 DNA: TGTGCCAGCAGCTTGGGGCAGGGTGTTGAGACCCAGTACTTC

D gene: TRBD1
clone size: -
V gene: TRBV5-1
J gene: TRBJ2-2
CDR3 protein: CASTKRTGTANTGELFF
CDR3 DNA: TGCGCCAGCACCAAACGTACCGGGACAGCGAACACCGGGGAGCTGTTTTTT

D gene: TRBD1
clone size: -
V gene: TRBV2
J gene: TRBJ1-1
CDR3 protein: CASGQGSEAFF
CDR3 DNA: TGTGCCAGCGGACAGGGTAGTGAAGCTTTCTTT

D gene: TRBD2
clone size: -
V gene: TRBV30
J gene: TRBJ2-5
CDR3 protein: CAWSVGILGPSGGLREETQYF
CDR3 DNA: TGTGCCTGGAGTGTAGGGATCCTAGGCCCTAGCGGGGGCCTTCGGGAAGAGACCCAGTACTTC

D gene: -
clone size: -
V gene: TRBV30
J gene: TRBJ1-6
CDR3 protein: CAWRTAGDNSPLHF
CDR3 DNA: TGTGCCTGGAGAACGGCAGGGGATAATTCACCCCTCCACTTT

D gene: -
clone size: -
V gene: TRBV3-1/TRBV3-2
J gene: TRBJ1-1
CDR3 protein: CASSAPLGHREGGNTEAFF
CDR3 DNA: TGTGCCAGCAGCGCGCCACTGGGACACAGGGAAGGGGGGAACACTGAAGCTTTCTTT

D gene: -
clone size: -
V gene: TRBV25-1
J gene: TRBJ1-2
CDR3 protein: CASSESARVEGYTF
CDR3 DNA: TGTGCCAGCAGTGAATCGGCCAGGGTGGAAGGCTACACCTTC

D gene: -
clone size: -
V gene: TRBV7-9
J gene: TRBJ1-5
CDR3 protein: CASSFLYSNQPQHF
CDR3 DNA: TGTGCCAGCAGCTTTCTCTATAGCAATCAGCCCCAGCATTTT

D gene: TRBD1
clone size: -
V gene: TRBV19
J gene: TRBJ1-3
CDR3 protein: CASSIGQGGNTIYF
CDR3 DNA: TGTGCCAGTAGTATCGGACAGGGCGGAAACACCATATATTTT

D gene: -
clone size: -
V gene: TRBV7-9
J gene: TRBJ1-1
CDR3 protein: CASSLAIQGKTEAFF
CDR3 DNA: TGTGCCAGCAGCTTAGCAATTCAGGGAAAAACTGAAGCTTTCTTT

D gene: TRBD1
clone size: -
V gene: TRBV12-3/TRBV12-4
J gene: TRBJ1-2
CDR3 protein: CASSLTGDLGYTF
CDR3 DNA: TGTGCCAGCAGTTTAACAGGGGACCTTGGCTACACCTTC

D gene: TRBD1
clone size: -
V gene: TRBV18
J gene: TRBJ1-2
CDR3 protein: CASSPEPSGQNYGYTF
CDR3 DNA: TGTGCCAGCTCACCCGAACCTTCGGGACAGAACTATGGCTACACCTTC

D gene: -
clone size: -
V gene: TRBV7-9
J gene: TRBJ1-2
CDR3 protein: CASSRTSGVTDYGYTF
CDR3 DNA: TGTGCCAGCAGCCGGACGTCAGGGGTCACGGACTATGGCTACACCTTC

D gene: -
clone size: -
V gene: TRBV30
J gene: TRBJ1-5
CDR3 protein: CASSLGHTNQPQHF
CDR3 DNA: TGTGCCTCAAGCCTGGGACACACCAATCAGCCCCAGCATTTT

D gene: -
clone size: -
V gene: TRBV7-3
J gene: TRBJ2-3
CDR3 protein: CASSLTGSGASTDTQYF
CDR3 DNA: TGTGCCAGCAGCTTAACAGGTTCAGGGGCTAGCACAGATACGCAGTATTTT

D gene: TRBD1
clone size: -
V gene: TRBV6-4
J gene: TRBJ2-5
CDR3 protein: CASSASQGFQETQYF
CDR3 DNA: TGTGCCAGCAGTGCGTCACAGGGGTTTCAAGAGACCCAGTACTTC

D gene: TRBD1
clone size: -
V gene: TRBV3-1/TRBV3-2
J gene: TRBJ1-1
CDR3 protein: CASSQGQGGKGTEAFF
CDR3 DNA: TGTGCCAGCAGCCAAGGCCAGGGGGGAAAGGGCACTGAAGCTTTCTTT

D gene: TRBD2
clone size: -
V gene: TRBV4-1
J gene: TRBJ2-7
CDR3 protein: CASSQDGLAGSYYEQYF
CDR3 DNA: TGCGCCAGCAGCCAAGACGGACTAGCGGGTAGCTACTACGAGCAGTACTTC

D gene: TRBD1
clone size: -
V gene: TRBV7-9
J gene: TRBJ2-1
CDR3 protein: CASSLDRGSDEQFF
CDR3 DNA: TGTGCCAGCAGCTTGGACAGGGGATCGGATGAGCAGTTCTTC

D gene: TRBD1
clone size: once
V gene: TRBV5-4
J gene: TRBJ1-6
CDR3 protein: CASSLETGANSPLHF
CDR3 DNA: TGTGCCAGCAGCTTAGAGACAGGGGCCAATTCACCCCTCCACTTT

D gene: -
clone size: -
V gene: TRBV7-2
J gene: TRBJ1-5
CDR3 protein: CASSLAGTGNNQPQHF
CDR3 DNA: TGTGCCAGCAGCTTGGCAGGAACAGGGAACAATCAGCCCCAGCATTTT

D gene: TRBD2
clone size: -
V gene: TRBV7-9
J gene: TRBJ2-5
CDR3 protein: CASSWVSGTSGRVQETQYF
CDR3 DNA: TGTGCCAGCAGCTGGGTTTCCGGGACTAGCGGGCGAGTCCAAGAGACCCAGTACTTC

D gene: -
clone size: -
V gene: TRBV6-5
J gene: TRBJ1-2
CDR3 protein: CATLLGVNGYTF
CDR3 DNA: TGTGCCACCCTTCTAGGTGTGAATGGCTACACCTTC